The clone carrying this T cell receptor (beta chain) was detected only once. Its antigen is still unknown. Profiling relied on immunoSEQ multiplex PCR, and the TCRdb table lists in-frame clones only, not all of them. The repertoire includes around 160,000 clones, 91% of them detected once, and approximately 1.5% sits in the top ten. This record comes from a study of T cell responses to AZD1222 COVID-19 vaccine. Background on the study: Second doses that came at about 4 or about 12 weeks were put together. Overall study findings and caveats: CD4 TCRs linked to vaccination spanned spike, dominating at 160-218 and 743-854.

CDR3 length: 14 residues. Germline V gene sequence: CDR1 SEHNR, CDR2 FQNEAQ (reference sequence). Deletions cut 1 base from V and 6 bases from J, with 11 bases between. The clonotype originates from an adult in good health. The sequencing here drew on peripheral blood, taken on day 0 of AZD1222 vaccination. V and J are TRBV7-9 and TRBJ2-3, with a weak D call TRBD2 (6 bases). CDR3 nucleotides: TGTGCCAGCAGCTTAGGCGGGAATTGGGATACGCAGTATTTT. Translated: CASSLGGNWDTQYF.